This record concerns one T cell receptor beta chain sequence. Its target is unknown. This specimen belongs to a study of cytomegalovirus exposure and HLA in healthy donors. Turning to the study itself: An analysis done earlier identified almost 120 million unique TCR beta sequences from 200 million or so T cells.

The PCR made use of 60 Vbeta and 13 Jbeta primers. The protocol was immunoSEQ multiplex PCR, while the TCRdb copy is restricted to in-frame clones and leaves out a portion. The data contain 100,000 to 150,000 clones, 75% to 85% of them singletons. Regarding the study as a whole: Later analysis demonstrated an association between a missense DCLRE1C variant and TCR beta V- and J-gene trimming.

This CDR3 has 14 amino acids. Trimming took 7 bases from V and 7 from J, leaving 19 bases between them. CDR1 MNHEY and CDR2 SVGAGI come from the germline V gene. The chain employs TRBV6-5 and TRBJ1-2, with D possibly being TRBD1 (6 bases). The sequenced sample consisted of PBMCs. The sequence was obtained from a woman between 35 and 50 years old in good health and CMV-seronegative. The CDR3 spells CASTPPRGQGGYTF. The DNA of the CDR3 is TGTGCCAGCACCCCACCGCGGGGGCAAGGTGGCTACACCTTC.